These T cell receptor beta chains were read from a single sample in a study of blood T cell repertoires in COVID-19. TCRdb's table, derived via immunoSEQ multiplex PCR, lists solely in-frame clones and lacks some. The repertoire holds around 67,000 clones, with about nine tenths as singletons. Sequencing was performed on peripheral blood. The source is a man between 45 and 60 years old with active COVID-19. Both conserved end residues are part of each CDR3. The D gene is left open where the match is weak. Expanded clones are given a class, and other clones once, few, many or no size at all.

abundance,d_gene,j_gene,v_gene,CDR3nt,CDR3aa
.,TRBD2,TRBJ2-5,TRBV28,TGTGCCACCACAGCGGGAGGAGAGGAGACCCAGTACTTC,CATTAGGEETQYF
.,.,TRBJ1-2,TRBV30,TGTGCCTGGAGACCAGGGGTCTCCGACTATGGCTACACCTTC,CAWRPGVSDYGYTF
.,TRBD2,TRBJ2-2,TRBV7-2,TGTGCCAGCAGCCGTTACGCCGGGACTAGCGTTTGGGACACCGGGGAGCTGTTTTTT,CASSRYAGTSVWDTGELFF
.,.,TRBJ1-1,TRBV7-9,TGTGCCAGCAGCTTAGGGACAACAGCCACTGAAGCTTTCTTT,CASSLGTTATEAFF
.,.,TRBJ2-5,TRBV5-5,TGTGCCAGCAGCTTGGAAACCCGCGGGTCGGAGACCCAGTACTTC,CASSLETRGSETQYF
.,.,TRBJ2-1,TRBV9,TGTGCCAGCAGCGTAGAAGGGGTCACCTACAATGAGCAGTTCTTC,CASSVEGVTYNEQFF
.,TRBD1,TRBJ1-2,TRBV6-4,TGTGCCAGCAGTCGACAACAGGGGTGGGATGGCTACACCTTC,CASSRQQGWDGYTF
.,TRBD1,TRBJ2-5,TRBV24-1,TGTGCCACCAGTGATCATAAATCGGGGTCGCGGGACAGGGGGCGGTTGGTTCTGAACGAGACCCAGTACTTC,CATSDHKSGSRDRGRLVLNETQYF
once,.,TRBJ1-4,TRBV5-4,TGTGCCAGCAGCTTGGGGGGGGACCATAATGAAAAACTGTTTTTT,CASSLGGDHNEKLFF
once,TRBD1,TRBJ1-2,TRBV7-2,TGTGCCAGCAGCTCCGGACAGGGGTATGGCTACACCTTC,CASSSGQGYGYTF
.,TRBD1,TRBJ2-7,TRBV3-1/TRBV3-2,TGTGCCAGCAGCGGGACAGGGGGCTCCTACGAGCAGTACTTC,CASSGTGGSYEQYF
.,TRBD1,TRBJ2-6,TRBV7-9,TGTGCCAGCAGCTTCGCCGGACAGGGGGCAATCCCTGGGGCCAACGTCCTGACTTTC,CASSFAGQGAIPGANVLTF
once,.,TRBJ2-3,TRBV29-1,TGCAGCGGGGCAACGGGACTTTTTTCAGATACGCAGTATTTT,CSGATGLFSDTQYF
.,.,TRBJ1-2,TRBV3-1/TRBV3-2,TGTGCCAGCACTACCAGGGGTGACTATGGCTACACCTTC,CASTTRGDYGYTF
.,TRBD2,TRBJ2-3,TRBV7-6,TGTGCCAGCAGCTTACCGACTAGCGGGGGGACTACGCAGTATTTT,CASSLPTSGGTTQYF
.,.,TRBJ2-5,TRBV27,TGTGCCAGCAGAACAGGGCTAGGAAAGGTAGAGACCCAGTACTTC,CASRTGLGKVETQYF
.,.,TRBJ2-6,TRBV27,TGTGCCAGCAGTTTACTAGGTGGGGCCAACGTCCTGACTTTC,CASSLLGGANVLTF
.,.,TRBJ2-3,TRBV4-2,TGTGCCAGCACCATTCGGGGGGATACGCAGTATTTT,CASTIRGDTQYF
.,.,TRBJ2-5,TRBV2,TGTGCCAGCATCTATTCCCAAGAGACCCAGTACTTC,CASIYSQETQYF
.,TRBD1,TRBJ2-7,TRBV11-2,TGTGCCAGCAGCGGGACAGCCGCTTCCTACGAGCAGTACTTC,CASSGTAASYEQYF
.,.,TRBJ2-2,TRBV6-5,TGTGCCAGCGGAAAATATAGCGACACCGGGGAGCTGTTTTTT,CASGKYSDTGELFF
.,TRBD1,TRBJ2-7,TRBV11-2,TGTGCCAGCAGCCCCCGCGAGGGGGCCGTCTACGAGCAGTACTTC,CASSPREGAVYEQYF
.,.,TRBJ2-3,TRBV18,TGTGCCAGCTCACCAATCAAGGTTAGGGGTGATACGCAGTATTTT,CASSPIKVRGDTQYF
.,.,TRBJ1-2,TRBV18,TGTGCCAGCTCACTGCGACCCGGGAGGGAGAGTGGCTACACCTTC,CASSLRPGRESGYTF
.,TRBD1,TRBJ1-2,TRBV6-5,TGTGCCAGCAGTTACGCGGTTCAGGGGGCAGGCTACACCTTC,CASSYAVQGAGYTF
.,TRBD2,TRBJ2-3,TRBV9,TGTGCCAGCAGCGTAGGAGGTGGGAGGGCCACAGATACGCAGTATTTT,CASSVGGGRATDTQYF
.,TRBD1,TRBJ1-2,TRBV5-4,TGTGCCAGCAGCCTAGGACAGGGTGACTATGGCTACACCTTC,CASSLGQGDYGYTF
.,TRBD1,TRBJ1-4,TRBV18,TGTGCCAGCTCACGAAACAGGGGATCAACTAATGAAAAACTGTTTTTT,CASSRNRGSTNEKLFF
.,.,TRBJ1-6,TRBV6-1,TGTGCCAGCAGTGATCCGGGGCAGGGGATCTCTTTTGTAGGTTCACCCCTCCACTTT,CASSDPGQGISFVGSPLHF
.,TRBD1,TRBJ2-7,TRBV6-5,TGTGCCAGCAGCCGGGACGGGACAGCCTTCGAGCAGTACTTC,CASSRDGTAFEQYF
.,.,TRBJ1-1,TRBV11-2,TGTGCCAGCAGCTTAGGGAGGCTGAACACTGAAGCTTTCTTT,CASSLGRLNTEAFF
.,TRBD1,TRBJ1-2,TRBV6-5,TGTGCCAGCAGTTACGCTCGAACAGGGGGTAACTATGGCTACACCTTC,CASSYARTGGNYGYTF
.,.,TRBJ2-7,TRBV5-5,TGTGCCAGCAGCTTGGTTGGGCTATCCTACGAGCAGTACTTC,CASSLVGLSYEQYF
.,.,TRBJ1-1,TRBV5-4,TGTGCCAGCAGCGCAGACACATGGAACACTGAAGCTTTCTTT,CASSADTWNTEAFF
.,TRBD1,TRBJ2-2,TRBV4-3,TGCGCCAGCAGCCAGACGGACAGGGCAACCGGGGAGCTGTTTTTT,CASSQTDRATGELFF
once,.,TRBJ1-5,TRBV7-3,TGTGCCAGCAGCTACGGGTCGGGGCAGCCCCAGCATTTT,CASSYGSGQPQHF
.,.,TRBJ2-2,TRBV5-6,TGTGCCAGCAGCTTGGGAGGCACCGGGGAGCTGTTTTTT,CASSLGGTGELFF
.,TRBD1,TRBJ1-5,TRBV3-1/TRBV3-2,TGTGCCAGCAGCTCTTCTATCGGGACAGGGGGCAGACTGCATCAGCCCCAGCATTTT,CASSSSIGTGGRLHQPQHF
.,.,TRBJ1-1,TRBV1,TGCACCAGCAGCCAAGAGGGGGCCGCTGCGTCAAACACTGAAGCTTTCTTT,CTSSQEGAAASNTEAFF
.,.,TRBJ1-2,TRBV24-1,TGTGCCACCAGTGATTCCGGAGGGGTAGGCTACACCTTC,CATSDSGGVGYTF
.,TRBD2,TRBJ2-3,TRBV11-3,TGTGCCAGCAGCTTATCTTCGGGAAGCGGGGCCGATACGCAGTATTTT,CASSLSSGSGADTQYF
.,.,TRBJ2-6,TRBV28,TGTGCCAGCAGTATACAGGGTACTGGGGCCAACGTCCTGACTTTC,CASSIQGTGANVLTF
.,TRBD2,TRBJ2-5,TRBV11-2,TGTGCCAGCAGCTTTACTAGCGGGGGTTCCCAAGAGACCCAGTACTTC,CASSFTSGGSQETQYF
.,TRBD1,TRBJ1-2,TRBV6-1,TGTGCCAGCAGTGACTTGGCGGGACAGGGTACCTACGTTTGGGGCTACACCTTC,CASSDLAGQGTYVWGYTF
.,TRBD1,TRBJ2-1,TRBV5-6,TGTGCCAGCAGCGCCCAGGGGGCCGGTAGAGTCCATGAGCAGTTCTTC,CASSAQGAGRVHEQFF
once,.,TRBJ2-5,TRBV5-1,TGCGCCAGCAGCACCCCGGAGGGCGTGGAGACCCAGTACTTC,CASSTPEGVETQYF
.,TRBD1,TRBJ1-2,TRBV23-1,TGCGCCAGCAGTCAATCGGGACAGGGGGCGCTGATTTTGGACTATGGCTACACCTTC,CASSQSGQGALILDYGYTF
.,TRBD1,TRBJ2-1,TRBV27,TGTGCCAGCAATGATAGGGGGCCGAACGACAATGAGCAGTTCTTC,CASNDRGPNDNEQFF
.,.,TRBJ1-3,TRBV29-1,TGCAGCGCCGAGACTTCCGGAAACACCATATATTTT,CSAETSGNTIYF
few,.,TRBJ1-1,TRBV3-1/TRBV3-2,TGTGCCAGCAGCCGATCAAACTCGAAGCCCCGGAACACTGAAGCTTTCTTT,CASSRSNSKPRNTEAFF
.,TRBD2,TRBJ2-1,TRBV27,TGTGCCAGCATGCCGAAGCGGGGGAGCTCCTACAATGAGCAGTTCTTC,CASMPKRGSSYNEQFF
.,.,TRBJ1-5,TRBV6-2/TRBV6-3,TGTGCCAGCAGTTACGCGAGCGTCAATCAGCCCCAGCATTTT,CASSYASVNQPQHF
.,TRBD1,TRBJ1-2,TRBV7-9,TGTGCCAGCAGCCGGGGACAGTCCGTCTATGGCTACACCTTC,CASSRGQSVYGYTF
.,TRBD1,TRBJ1-4,TRBV18,TGTGCCAGCTCACCTCCGGGACAGTATAATGAAAAACTGTTTTTT,CASSPPGQYNEKLFF
.,.,TRBJ1-1,TRBV7-9,TGTGCCAGCAGCTTCGGGCAGGGAACTGAAGCTTTCTTT,CASSFGQGTEAFF
.,.,TRBJ1-2,TRBV6-2/TRBV6-3,TGTGCCAGCAGTTACTCGGGGGCTGGCTACACCTTC,CASSYSGAGYTF
.,.,TRBJ1-1,TRBV11-2,TGTGCCAGCAGCTTTCGGGATCAGGACACTGAAGCTTTCTTT,CASSFRDQDTEAFF